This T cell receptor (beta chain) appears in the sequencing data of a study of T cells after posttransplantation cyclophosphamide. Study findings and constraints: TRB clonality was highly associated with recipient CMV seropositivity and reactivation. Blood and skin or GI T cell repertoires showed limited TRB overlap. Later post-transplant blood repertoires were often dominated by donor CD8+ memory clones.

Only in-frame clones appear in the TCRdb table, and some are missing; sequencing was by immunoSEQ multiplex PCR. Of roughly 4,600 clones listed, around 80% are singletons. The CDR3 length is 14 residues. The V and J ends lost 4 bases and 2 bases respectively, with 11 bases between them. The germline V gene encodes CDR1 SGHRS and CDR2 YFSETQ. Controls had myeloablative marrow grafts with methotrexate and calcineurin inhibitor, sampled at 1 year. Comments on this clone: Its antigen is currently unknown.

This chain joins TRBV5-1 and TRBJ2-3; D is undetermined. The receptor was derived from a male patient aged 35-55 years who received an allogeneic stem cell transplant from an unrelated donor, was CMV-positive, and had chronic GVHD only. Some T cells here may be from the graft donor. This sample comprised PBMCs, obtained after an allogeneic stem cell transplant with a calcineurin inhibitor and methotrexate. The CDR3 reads CASSPEAHTDTQYF. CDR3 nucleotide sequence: TGCGCCAGCAGCCCCGAGGCACACACAGATACGCAGTATTTT.